This record looks at one T cell receptor (beta chain) sequence and its context. Its antigen remains undetermined. One base away there is no much larger clone; base qualities are not given. Systemically healthy Caucasian individuals from Russia, some 36 in total and aged about 6 to 95 years, were included as donors. Each donor gave 8 to 10 milliliters of peripheral blood, collected into EDTA-treated Vacutainer tubes. Ficoll-Paque density-gradient centrifugation was used to isolate PBMCs, with at least 6 million per sample. Trizol reagent was used to extract total RNA from PBMCs, with at least 5 micrograms per sample. Naive CD45RAhigh/CD27high T cell percentages were measured by flow cytometry on a PBMC aliquot from every donor. The record originates from a study of blood T cells in healthy people across ages (dated by TCRdb to 2013 to 2016). In the study overall: In model experiments, template switching captured about one uniquely barcoded TCR beta cDNA molecule for every two T cells. Using deep sequencing normalized with unique cDNA molecular identifiers, the study measured how TCR beta repertoire diversity changes with age. Four age groups were formed from the donors: young (average 16 years), middle-aged (approximately 39), aged (approximately 60) and long-lived (around 82). To avoid experimental bias, donors of different ages were distributed randomly across sequencing lanes. For two donors (one aged 18 to 29 and one aged 80 or older), the study analyzed two additional independent replicas of 1 million unique cDNA reads from the same blood draw. Overall study results and their limits: Observed TCR beta diversity per million T cells fell roughly linearly with age, and a significant reduction was already apparent by age roughly 41. Compared with the aged group, the long-lived group had more naive CD4+ T cells, fewer expanded clones and increased TCR diversity, a pattern suggesting age selection. Donor CMV infection status was unknown, potentially confounding age-related changes in expanded clonotypes. Observed TCR beta diversity correlated strongly with the percentage of naive T cells measured by flow cytometry. Estimates of total diversity from one million sequenced T cells were regarded as lower bounds and underestimates. Bulk unsorted PBMC profiling prevented conclusive comparison of naive and antigen-experienced compartments.

From a lookup of the germline V gene, CDR1 and CDR2 are KGHDR and SFDVKD. The CDR3 numbers 15 residues from cysteine through phenylalanine. The only DNA kept is the CDR3, 45 bases in frame from the first base. Preparation of the library involved 5' RACE. Sequenced using an Illumina HiSeq 2500. A second PCR of 7 to 11 cycles was performed with a sample-barcoded 5' primer and a J-beta primer mix. A template-switch 5' adaptor carrying 12 random nucleotides introduced a unique molecular identifier onto each TCR beta cDNA molecule. Each sample yielded at least 2.5 million CDR3-containing paired-end reads. First-strand cDNA synthesis was performed from all RNA using the Mint cDNA synthesis kit, with priming by a TRBC-specific oligonucleotide. Following uracil-DNA glycosylase treatment, all cDNA underwent a first 18-cycle PCR with the universal primers M1SS and BC2_uni_R. The study's processing was this. Normalization of each sample was performed by random selection of 1 million high-quality reads, each carrying a distinct molecular identifier. Reads sharing molecular identifiers were discarded rather than binned into consensus sequences. MiTCR, set to a Q25 quality threshold and the strictest error-elimination algorithm, was used for CDR3 identification, clonotype clustering and error correction. A nonparametric unseen species model with Euler transformation was used to estimate lower-bound total TCR beta diversity. The public reads were quality trimmed at Q25 with fastp and then assembled into clones with MiXCR by TCRdb, keeping productive beta chains. Duplicate CDR3 protein sequences are folded into a single record with the most common DNA and genes. The V and J calls were not made by the authors but by TCRdb's processing. The sample records 1.5 million to 2 million distinct CDR3 sequences, approximately 50% of which are singletons. The ten top clones hold about 2.1% of the sample.

The TCR sequence derives from a woman aged 40 to 50 in good health. The rearranged chain carries TRBV24-1 and TRBJ2-5; TRBD1 aligns with 11 central bases. The DNA end favors TRBJ2-7, so the J call may be wrong. Sequencing input: blood. In nucleotides, the sequence is TGTGCCACCAGTGGTGGAGGGACAGGGGGAGGCGAGCAGTACTTC. Its translation reads: CATSGGGTGGGEQYF.